One sample yielded the 24 T cell receptor beta chains listed below, sequenced in a study of cytomegalovirus exposure and HLA in healthy donors. Both 60 Vbeta primers and 13 Jbeta primers went into the PCR. Generated by immunoSEQ multiplex PCR, the TCRdb table keeps only in-frame clones and is missing some. The data hold 150,000 to 250,000 clones, with more than 65% observed a single time. Sequenced material: PBMCs. The receptors stem from a girl between 5 and 17 years old in good health and CMV-seropositive.

This clone was recorded a few times. The chain uses TRBV5-1 and TRBJ1-1, with D perhaps matching TRBD1 (6 bases). The V end lost 0 bases, the J end lost 1 base, and 10 bases lay between the germline ends. Germline lookup yields CDR1 SGHRS and CDR2 YFSETQ. There are 15 residues in the CDR3. The CDR3 sequence: CASSLEGRGNTEAFF. CDR3 nucleotide sequence: TGCGCCAGCAGCTTGGAGGGCAGGGGGAACACTGAAGCTTTCTTT. The full variable domain, with the rest looked up from reference TRBV5-1 and TRBJ1-1, is KAGVTQTPRYLIKTRGQQVTLSCSPISGHRSVSWYQQTPGQGLQFLFEYFSETQRNKGNFPGRFSGRQFSNSRSEMNVSTLELGDSALYLCASSLEGRGNTEAFFGQGTRLTVV.

The V and J genes are TRBV18 and TRBJ2-3; 11 nucleotides line up with TRBD1. CDR3 length equals 16 residues. Germline V CDR1 and CDR2: KGHSH, LQKENI. The J segment lost 4 bases and the V segment lost 6 bases, leaving 9 bases of the junction unmatched. CDR3 DNA: TGTGCCAGCTCCCCCTTAGGACAGGGGGCATCAGATACGCAGTATTTT. The encoded protein is CASSPLGQGASDTQYF.

CDR3 in DNA: TGCGCCAGCAGCCAAACAGGGGGCGACACAGATACGCAGTATTTT. Protein: CASSQTGGDTDTQYF. The V call is TRBV5-1, the J call TRBJ2-3; 9 nucleotides align to TRBD1. The CDR3 spans 15 residues. Looked up from germline, CDR1 is SGHRS and CDR2 is YFSETQ. V was pared by 4 bases and J by 2 bases, with 5 bases of the junction left unmatched.

This chain joins TRBV7-8 and TRBJ1-4; no reliable D call. This CDR3 has 14 residues. Trimming cost V 5 bases and J 3 bases, with 10 bases left between them. From germline, CDR1 is SGHVS and CDR2 FQNEAQ. The CDR3 sequence is CASSIQSSNEKLFF. Written as DNA, the CDR3 is TGTGCCAGCAGCATACAGTCGTCTAATGAAAAACTGTTTTTT.

This clone appeared a few times. The rearrangement uses TRBV29-1 and TRBJ1-1; D may be TRBD1 (5 bases). V lost 1 base, J lost 4 bases, and 13 bases lay in between. Germline V lookup: CDR1 SQVTM, CDR2 ANQGSEA. The CDR3 extends over 14 amino acids. DNA for the CDR3: TGCAGCGTTGAAGTGAAGGGGCGGGGCACTGAAGCTTTCTTT. Encoded protein: CSVEVKGRGTEAFF. Filled out from reference TRBV29-1 and TRBJ1-1, the complete variable domain reads SAVISQKPSRDICQRGTSLTIQCQVDSQVTMMFWYRQQPGQSLTLIATANQGSEATYESGFVIDKFPISRPNLTFSTLTVSNMSPEDSSIYLCSVEVKGRGTEAFFGQGTRLTVV.

The chain joins TRBV7-6 to TRBJ2-5; 7 nucleotides align to TRBD2. The V and J ends lost 1 base and 1 base, in that order; junction bases with no gene match: 6. This CDR3 spans 16 amino acids. Germline loops: CDR1 SGHVS, CDR2 FNYEAQ. CDR3 residues: CASSLGVRGSQETQYF. The CDR3, as DNA: TGTGCCAGCAGCTTAGGGGTGCGGGGGTCCCAAGAGACCCAGTACTTC.

The V and J genes are TRBV4-1 and TRBJ2-4, with TRBD2 matching over 10 bases. CDR3 length: 19 residues. V lost 1 base and J lost 0; bases outside the gene matches: 9. The germline gives CDR1 MGHRA, CDR2 YSYEKL. The CDR3 DNA reads as TGCGCCAGCAGCCAAGTCCTAGCGGGGGTTCCTCTAGCCAAAAACATTCAGTACTTC. The encoded protein is CASSQVLAGVPLAKNIQYF.

J is TRBJ1-2 and V is TRBV15, with a possible D match to TRBD1 (5 bases). Looked up from germline, CDR1 is LNHNV and CDR2 is YYDKDF (reference sequence). Trimming pared 1 base from V and 10 bases from J, leaving 13 bases between. The CDR3 is 13 residues long. The CDR3 DNA follows: TGTGCCACCAGCAGAGGGCAGGGTAGTGACTACACCTTC. Its protein is CATSRGQGSDYTF.

In regard to this clone: This may be a read error: a much more frequent sequence differs by one nucleotide. This rearrangement joins TRBV6-4 to TRBJ1-6; a weak D match, TRBD1 (5 bases). Looked up from germline, CDR1 is MRHNA and CDR2 is SNTAGT. CDR3 length: 13 amino acids. V lost 3 bases and J 5 bases, leaving 5 bases between the germline ends. CDR3 bases: TGTGCCAGCAGTGAAGGGGATAATTCACCCCTCCACTTT. Amino acids: CASSEGDNSPLHF.

The chain has TRBV9 and TRBJ2-1; 10 nucleotides line up with TRBD2. The length of the CDR3 is 15 residues. The V gene end was trimmed by 3 bases and the J gene end by 0 bases; junction bases not matched to a gene: 0. Germline-derived CDR1 and CDR2 are SGDLS and YYNGEE. In DNA, the CDR3 is TGTGCCAGCAGCGCTAGCGGGAGCTCCTACAATGAGCAGTTCTTC. Translation: CASSASGSSYNEQFF.

The chain joins TRBV18 to TRBJ2-7; 10 bases fit TRBD1. Trimming cost V 0 bases and J 6 bases; bases outside gene matches: 5. CDR1 KGHSH and CDR2 LQKENI come from the germline V gene. The CDR3 runs 15 residues. The CDR3 reads CASSPPRQGASEQYF. The CDR3 DNA reads TGTGCCAGCTCACCACCACGACAGGGGGCTAGCGAGCAGTACTTC.

The gene calls are TRBV6-5 and TRBJ1-6; 8 nucleotides line up with TRBD1. J gave up 10 bases and V 5 bases, and 10 bases lay outside the gene matches. The germline gives CDR1 MNHEY, CDR2 SVGAGI. The CDR3 length is 15 residues. CDR3 DNA: TGTGCCAGCAGTATGACCAGGGGGCGGGAATCACCCCTCCACTTT. Protein: CASSMTRGRESPLHF.

The chain is built from TRBV7-2 and TRBJ1-5, with D unclear. Germline V gene sequence: CDR1 SGHTA, CDR2 FQGNSA. This CDR3 is built from 13 residues. V was cut by 2 bases and J by 5 bases, with 7 bases left in between. The CDR3 loop is CASSLSQDQPQHF. The CDR3 bases are TGTGCCAGCAGCTTATCTCAGGATCAGCCCCAGCATTTT.

The chain joins TRBV10-1 to TRBJ2-2; TRBD2 matches 12 bases. Germline values: CDR1 WNHNN, CDR2 SYGVQD (reference sequence). V dropped 3 bases and J dropped 4; count of bases not matched to a gene: 6. CDR3 length: 17 residues. The CDR3 nucleotides are TGCGCCAGCAGTGAATCCGGGACTAGCGGGTTCACCGGGGAGCTGTTTTTT. Translating it yields CASSESGTSGFTGELFF.

The genes are TRBV2 and TRBJ2-7, with a weak D call TRBD2 (6 bases). Germline CDR1 and CDR2: SNHLY and FYNNEI. V was pared by 2 bases and J by 2 bases, with 10 bases between. CDR3 length equals 14 residues. CDR3 residues: CASSERGAPYEQYF. Written as DNA, the CDR3 is TGTGCCAGCAGTGAACGCGGGGCCCCCTACGAGCAGTACTTC.

This chain links TRBV2 with TRBJ2-3, with D possibly TRBD2 on 5 matching bases. Per germline, CDR1 SNHLY and CDR2 FYNNEI. This CDR3 is 16 amino acids long. With 3 bases removed from V and 2 bases from J, the gap between germline ends came to 15 bases. CDR3 protein: CASSEDVGDPTDTQYF. The CDR3 bases are TGTGCCAGCAGTGAGGATGTCGGGGATCCCACAGATACGCAGTATTTT.

This clone was recorded a few times. The chain carries TRBV6-6 and TRBJ2-1; 8 nucleotides line up with TRBD1. V lost 6 bases, J lost 3 bases, and 10 bases stayed unmatched. The germline V gene has CDR1 MNHNY and CDR2 SVGAGI (reference sequence). This CDR3 contains 16 residues. CDR3 sequence (DNA): TGTGCCAGCAGCTTAAATTTAGACAGGGGCTACAATGAGCAGTTCTTC. It translates to CASSLNLDRGYNEQFF.

This clone was found once. The chain has TRBV11-3 and TRBJ2-5; possibly TRBD1 for D (6 bases). Near its end, the DNA agrees better with TRBJ2-7, so the J call may be wrong. Germline-derived CDR1 and CDR2 are SGHNT and YENEEA. The CDR3 length is 13 residues. The CDR3 DNA reads TGTGCCAGCAGCAGGACAGACTCCTACGAGCAGTACTTC. Its translation is CASSRTDSYEQYF.

The J gene is TRBJ1-1, the V gene TRBV27; TRBD1 matches 7 bases. V lost 5 bases to trimming and J lost 4 bases; unmatched junction nucleotides: 4. CDR1 and CDR2 (germline): MNHEY, SMNVEV (reference sequence). This CDR3 comprises 13 residues. CDR3 residues: CASSRQGSTEAFF. CDR3 nucleotides: TGTGCCAGCAGTCGACAGGGATCCACTGAAGCTTTCTTT.

The J gene is TRBJ2-7, the V gene TRBV29-1; possibly TRBD2 for D (5 bases). The CDR3 extends over 12 amino acids. Germline CDR1 reads SQVTM; CDR2 reads ANQGSEA. V lost 5 bases, J lost 7 bases, and 15 bases lay in between. CDR3: CSVLDGVREQYF. The CDR3 DNA reads TGCAGCGTTTTAGACGGGGTCCGGGAGCAGTACTTC.

The V and J genes are TRBV4-1 and TRBJ1-4, with D uncertain. The CDR3 contains 12 residues. The germline gives CDR1 MGHRA, CDR2 YSYEKL. V was clipped by 4 bases and J by 8 bases, with 8 bases between them. The CDR3 here is CASSRSGEKLFF. The DNA for the CDR3 is TGCGCCAGCAGCCGAAGCGGGGAAAAACTGTTTTTT.

The chain recombines TRBV14 with TRBJ1-2, with TRBD1 matching over 12 bases. This CDR3 comprises 15 residues. With 0 bases clipped from V and 7 bases from J, the junction kept 3 bases outside the gene matches. Germline-derived CDR1 and CDR2 are SGHDN and FVKESK. The DNA of the CDR3 is TGTGCCAGCAGCCAAGACGGGACAGGGGGCTTTGGCTACACCTTC. Protein product: CASSQDGTGGFGYTF.

The CDR3 sequence is CAISEPTGDTEAFF. CDR3 DNA: TGTGCCATCAGTGAGCCGACCGGGGACACTGAAGCTTTCTTT. The chain couples TRBV10-3 to TRBJ1-1; D gene unclear. Trimming cost V 2 bases and J 3 bases, with 10 bases left between them. Germline lookup yields CDR1 ENHRY and CDR2 SYGVKD. The CDR3 covers 14 residues.

Concerning this clone: A read error may produce the germline difference seen at one junction end. The chain employs TRBV7-9 and TRBJ1-4; 9 bases match TRBD1. This CDR3 has 14 amino acids. CDR1 and CDR2 (germline): SEHNR, FQNEAQ (reference sequence). The CDR3 DNA follows: TGTTCCAGCAGCCGCGGGACAGGGTTCGACAAACTGTTTTTT. Translation gives CSSSRGTGFDKLFF.